Listed here are 32 T cell receptor beta chains from one sample, sequenced in a study of neoadjuvant anti-PD-1 for oral cavity cancer. Only in-frame clones appear in the TCRdb table, and some are missing; sequencing was by immunoSEQ multiplex PCR. The table lists around 20,000 clones, under 75% of them singletons. Sequences were derived from PBMCs, sampled before nivolumab (anti-PD-1) treatment. These receptors originate from a person aged 40-85 years with oral cavity squamous cell carcinoma.

The rearrangement links TRBV2 to TRBJ1-1, with D unclear. The germline gives CDR1 SNHLY, CDR2 FYNNEI. This CDR3 spans 14 amino acids. V lost 0 bases and J lost 2, with 7 bases in between. The CDR3 sequence: CASSEALGNTEAFF. In DNA form, the CDR3 reads TGTGCCAGCAGTGAAGCGCTGGGAAACACTGAAGCTTTCTTT.

The chain carries TRBV28 and TRBJ1-2; no reliable D call. This CDR3 contains 14 residues. V lost 7 bases and J 3 bases, leaving 15 bases between the germline ends. The germline CDR1 and CDR2 sequences are MDHEN and SYDVKM. The CDR3 reads CASTSLPSYYGYTF. CDR3 sequence (DNA): TGTGCCAGCACGAGCCTACCCTCTTACTATGGCTACACCTTC.

CDR3 sequence reads: CAWSTASGSYEQYF. CDR3 nucleotide sequence: TGTGCCTGGAGTACGGCTAGCGGGAGCTACGAGCAGTACTTC. V is TRBV30 and J is TRBJ2-7, with 10 bases aligning to TRBD2. This CDR3 has 14 amino acids. Per germline, CDR1 GTSNPN and CDR2 SVGIG (reference sequence). V was pared by 2 bases and J by 3 bases, with 4 bases of the junction left unmatched.

In its sample, this clone was seen once. The chain combines TRBV29-1 with TRBJ2-6, with D possibly TRBD1 on 5 matching bases. V was cut by 3 bases and J by 3 bases, with 9 bases left in between. The germline V gene encodes CDR1 SQVTM and CDR2 ANQGSEA. CDR3 size: 14 residues. The CDR3, as DNA: TGCAGCGTTGATTGGGGCGGTGGGGCCAACGTCCTGACTTTC. Its protein product is CSVDWGGGANVLTF.

The sample holds a few counts of this clone. This chain connects TRBV5-1 to TRBJ1-3, with 8 bases matching TRBD1. The CDR3 extends over 15 amino acids. Germline lookup yields CDR1 SGHRS and CDR2 YFSETQ. Losses at the gene ends were 4 bases for V and 8 bases for J; bases not matched to a gene: 11. The CDR3 protein is CASSLPRQGLDTIYF. CDR3 in DNA: TGCGCCAGCAGCCTACCAAGACAGGGGTTAGACACCATATATTTT.

The chain carries TRBV6-6 and TRBJ1-4; D unclear. The CDR3 is made up of 12 amino acids. Trimming shortened V by 5 bases and J by 8 bases, and 9 bases separated the two germline ends. Germline V gives CDR1 MNHNY, CDR2 SVGAGI (reference sequence). The CDR3 is CASSPSREKLFF. For the CDR3, the DNA is TGTGCCAGCAGTCCGAGCCGGGAAAAACTGTTTTTT.

This chain uses TRBV19 with TRBJ2-2; no clear D. CDR3 length equals 14 residues. Germline V gives CDR1 LNHDA, CDR2 SQIVND (reference sequence). V gave up 7 bases and J gave up 1 base, with 10 bases separating them. The CDR3 spells CASIMGGNTGELFF. Here the CDR3 DNA reads TGTGCCAGTATTATGGGCGGGAACACCGGGGAGCTGTTTTTT.

V usage is TRBV6-5 and J usage is TRBJ1-2, with a tentative D call TRBD1 (5 bases). CDR3 size: 14 residues. V was shortened by 2 bases and J by 8 bases, with 15 bases between the two germline ends. The germline V gene encodes CDR1 MNHEY and CDR2 SVGAGI. DNA of the CDR3: TGTGCCAGCAGTTACGCTAATGGGGCGGGGGGCTACACCTTC. Translating it yields CASSYANGAGGYTF.

This clone was detected only once. The chain recombines TRBV15 with TRBJ2-1; D unclear. Germline V gives CDR1 LNHNV, CDR2 YYDKDF (reference sequence). Between the trimmed V and J ends, which lost 4 bases and 4 bases, there was a span of 11 bases. The CDR3 has 14 residues. DNA of the CDR3: TGTGCCACCAGCACCAAAACTGATTACAATGAGCAGTTCTTC. Its translation: CATSTKTDYNEQFF.

The chain employs TRBV6-6 and TRBJ1-4; 8 positions agree with TRBD1. The trim removed 1 base at V and 5 bases at J, leaving 6 bases unmatched. The CDR3 totals 16 residues. Germline values: CDR1 MNHNY, CDR2 SVGAGI (reference sequence). DNA for the CDR3: TGTGCCAGCAGTTACTTTGGGACAGGAGGGAATGAAAAACTGTTTTTT. Translating it yields CASSYFGTGGNEKLFF.

This clone appeared a few times. The V call is TRBV10-3, the J call TRBJ1-5; possibly TRBD1 for D (6 bases). From germline, CDR1 is ENHRY and CDR2 SYGVKD. This CDR3 spans 14 amino acids. Trimming stripped 3 bases from V and 4 bases from J, with 10 bases between. The CDR3 DNA reads as TGTGCCATCAGTGATTTAACAGGGAATCAGCCCCAGCATTTT. Its translation: CAISDLTGNQPQHF.

This clone was seen once. This chain links TRBV9 with TRBJ1-1, with D possibly being TRBD1 (6 bases). The germline gives CDR1 SGDLS, CDR2 YYNGEE. Trimming cost V 3 bases and J 3 bases, with 6 bases left between them. The CDR3 is 12 residues long. CDR3 protein: CASSDRDTEAFF. For the CDR3, the DNA is TGTGCCAGCAGCGACAGGGACACTGAAGCTTTCTTT.

This sequence joins TRBV27 and TRBJ1-5, with D possibly being TRBD1 (5 bases). Trimming shortened V by 0 bases and J by 1 base, and 16 bases separated the two germline ends. The CDR3 contains 18 residues. Germline CDR1 and CDR2: MNHEY and SMNVEV (reference sequence). CDR3 region: CASSLSGLGTLSNQPQHF. As DNA, the CDR3 is TGTGCCAGCAGTTTATCGGGGTTAGGGACGTTGAGCAATCAGCCCCAGCATTTT.

The J gene is TRBJ1-2, the V gene TRBV5-8; possibly TRBD1 for D (5 bases). Germline V gene sequence: CDR1 SGHTS, CDR2 YDEGEE. V gave up 5 bases and J gave up 4 bases, with 15 bases separating them. The CDR3 has 14 amino acids. This chain's CDR3 is CASSSSGLGYGYTF. Written as DNA, the CDR3 is TGTGCCAGCAGTTCTTCAGGGCTCGGCTATGGCTACACCTTC.

The chain couples TRBV7-8 to TRBJ1-2; 10 bases match TRBD1. The CDR3 runs to 16 residues. Germline lookup yields CDR1 SGHVS and CDR2 FQNEAQ. After removal of 5 bases from V and 2 bases from J, the junction contained 8 bases not matched to a gene. CDR3 DNA sequence: TGTGCCAGCAGCCTCGTCCCGGGACAGGGGAACTATGGCTACACCTTC. Translated, it gives CASSLVPGQGNYGYTF.

The V gene is TRBV5-1, the J gene TRBJ2-1; 7 positions match TRBD2. The germline gives CDR1 SGHRS, CDR2 YFSETQ. Trimming at V came to 0 bases and at J to 10 bases, leaving 1 base not matched to a gene. The CDR3 has 12 residues. CDR3 in amino acids: CASSLGGSEQFF. In DNA, the CDR3 is TGCGCCAGCAGCTTGGGCGGGAGCGAGCAGTTCTTC. The variable domain in full, with the rest retrieved from reference TRBV5-1 and TRBJ2-1, is KAGVTQTPRYLIKTRGQQVTLSCSPISGHRSVSWYQQTPGQGLQFLFEYFSETQRNKGNFPGRFSGRQFSNSRSEMNVSTLELGDSALYLCASSLGGSEQFFGPGTRLTVL.

The gene calls are TRBV6-5 and TRBJ1-4; a possible D gene is TRBD1 (6 bases). Germline V lookup: CDR1 MNHEY, CDR2 SVGAGI. Trimming shortened V by 0 bases and J by 4 bases, and 9 bases separated the two germline ends. This CDR3 spans 15 amino acids. CDR3 loop: CASSYSTGNNEKLFF. CDR3 coding DNA: TGTGCCAGCAGTTACTCGACAGGAAATAATGAAAAACTGTTTTTT.

V usage is TRBV5-1 and J usage is TRBJ1-2; 9 nucleotides line up with TRBD1. J lost 1 base, V lost 4 bases, and 8 bases had no gene match. Germline loops: CDR1 SGHRS, CDR2 YFSETQ. This CDR3 contains 16 residues. The CDR3 loop reads CASSPDRGWINYGYTF. DNA of the CDR3: TGCGCCAGCAGCCCGGACAGGGGTTGGATTAACTATGGCTACACCTTC.

This chain uses TRBV29-1 with TRBJ2-6; perhaps TRBD1 as D (5 bases). Trimming stripped 6 bases from V and 0 bases from J, with 15 bases between. This CDR3 is 16 amino acids long. The germline CDR1 and CDR2 sequences are SQVTM and ANQGSEA. The DNA for the CDR3 is TGCAGCGTCCCAGGGTTTGGGATCTCTGGGGCCAACGTCCTGACTTTC. Residues: CSVPGFGISGANVLTF.

The chain couples TRBV5-8 to TRBJ1-4; TRBD1 aligns across 7 bases. V shed 3 bases and J 8 bases; nucleotides not matched to a gene: 7. The CDR3 runs 14 residues. Germline values: CDR1 SGHTS, CDR2 YDEGEE. CDR3 bases: TGTGCCAGCAGCTCGGACAGGTCGGACGAAAAACTGTTTTTT. Translation: CASSSDRSDEKLFF.

This sequence joins TRBV5-4 and TRBJ2-1; TRBD2 agrees at 8 bases. V dropped 0 bases and J dropped 7; count of bases not matched to a gene: 9. The CDR3 loop spans 16 amino acids. Germline lookup yields CDR1 SGHNT and CDR2 YYREEE (reference sequence). The CDR3: CASSLVSGGPSNEQFF. CDR3 nucleotide sequence: TGTGCCAGCAGCTTGGTCTCGGGAGGGCCCTCTAATGAGCAGTTCTTC.

The sample holds a few counts of this clone. The V and J genes are TRBV9 and TRBJ1-5; 7 bases are shared with TRBD1. The germline gives CDR1 SGDLS, CDR2 YYNGEE. V dropped 3 bases and J dropped 5; count of bases not matched to a gene: 2. The CDR3 is made up of 13 amino acids. CDR3 region: CASSGQGDQPQHF. The CDR3 DNA reads as TGTGCCAGCAGCGGACAGGGCGATCAGCCCCAGCATTTT.

This chain connects TRBV28 to TRBJ2-7; 7 positions match TRBD2. CDR1 is MDHEN and CDR2 is SYDVKM in the germline V gene. This CDR3 comprises 17 residues. V was clipped by 7 bases and J by 1 base; unmatched bases: 16. The CDR3: CASTGDYAGPSSYEQYF. In nucleotides, the CDR3 is TGTGCCAGCACCGGGGACTATGCCGGGCCGTCGTCCTACGAGCAGTACTTC.

CDR3 nucleotide sequence: TGTGCCAGCAGGGGTTTCCTGACAGACTCCTACGAGCAGTACTTC. Encoded protein: CASRGFLTDSYEQYF. The chain uses TRBV2 and TRBJ2-7, with TRBD1 as a possible D gene (5 bases). This CDR3 comprises 15 residues. CDR1 is SNHLY and CDR2 is FYNNEI in the germline V gene. Trimming shortened V by 6 bases and J by 0 bases, and 15 bases separated the two germline ends.

The rearrangement links TRBV10-2 to TRBJ1-3; D unresolved. Germline values: CDR1 WSHSY, CDR2 SAAADI. The V end lost 4 bases, the J end lost 4 bases, and 11 bases lay between the germline ends. The CDR3 totals 14 residues. CDR3: CASSVSASGNTIYF. The DNA of the CDR3 is TGCGCCAGCAGTGTCAGCGCTTCGGGAAACACCATATATTTT.

The chain carries TRBV15 and TRBJ1-2, with D uncertain. V lost 4 bases to trimming and J lost 2 bases, with 11 bases between them. CDR1 and CDR2 (germline): LNHNV, YYDKDF (reference sequence). The CDR3 contains 14 residues. The CDR3 here is CATSTTDGNYGYTF. DNA of the CDR3: TGTGCCACCAGCACGACTGACGGGAACTATGGCTACACCTTC.

The J gene is TRBJ1-1, the V gene TRBV4-1; TRBD1 matches at 8 bases. This CDR3 contains 15 residues. J lost 4 bases, V lost 1 base, and 5 bases had no gene match. The germline CDR1 and CDR2 sequences are MGHRA and YSYEKL. CDR3 coding DNA: TGCGCCAGCAGCCAAGCCGTCAGGGGGCTCACTGAAGCTTTCTTT. Its translation: CASSQAVRGLTEAFF.

V usage is TRBV19 and J usage is TRBJ1-4, with unresolved D. From germline, CDR1 is LNHDA and CDR2 SQIVND (reference sequence). Trimming shortened V by 6 bases and J by 4 bases, and 6 bases separated the two germline ends. This CDR3 comprises 12 residues. CDR3 in amino acids: CASRDYNEKLFF. In DNA form, the CDR3 reads TGTGCCAGTAGGGACTATAATGAAAAACTGTTTTTT.

V is TRBV19 and J is TRBJ1-2; D is uncertain. This CDR3 is 15 amino acids long. Between the trimmed V and J ends, which lost 0 bases and 4 bases, there was a span of 12 bases. Looked up from germline, CDR1 is LNHDA and CDR2 is SQIVND (reference sequence). The CDR3 coding sequence is TGTGCCAGTAGTATAGACTTTGGTGACCGCTATGGCTACACCTTC. As protein: CASSIDFGDRYGYTF.

This sequence joins TRBV2 and TRBJ2-3; TRBD2 is a possible D gene (5 bases). The V end was cut by 8 bases, the J end by 1 base, with 10 bases between. The CDR3 runs to 13 residues. Germline CDR1 is SNHLY and CDR2 is FYNNEI. In DNA form, the CDR3 reads TGTGCCAGCGGCGGGCAGGGCACAGATACGCAGTATTTT. Protein product: CASGGQGTDTQYF.

This chain joins TRBV25-1 and TRBJ2-5; either TRBD1 or TRBD2 may supply D (5 bases each). V shed 3 bases and J shed 7 bases, with 15 bases lying between them. Germline loops: CDR1 MGHDK, CDR2 SYGVNS. The CDR3 is 14 amino acids. CDR3 in DNA: TGTGCCAGCAGTGATGGGGACCTCGTGGCGACCCAGTACTTC. Protein: CASSDGDLVATQYF.

The chain is built from TRBV29-1 and TRBJ1-2, with 7 bases fitting TRBD1. The V gene's germline CDR1 is SQVTM and CDR2 ANQGSEA. With 4 bases clipped from V and 7 bases from J, the junction kept 6 bases outside the gene matches. This CDR3 is 12 amino acids long. Here the CDR3 DNA reads TGCAGCGTTGGTCAGGGGGTCTCTGGCTACACCTTC. It specifies CSVGQGVSGYTF. Using reference TRBV29-1 and TRBJ1-2 for the parts outside the CDR3, the full variable domain is SAVISQKPSRDICQRGTSLTIQCQVDSQVTMMFWYRQQPGQSLTLIATANQGSEATYESGFVIDKFPISRPNLTFSTLTVSNMSPEDSSIYLCSVGQGVSGYTFGSGTRLTVV.